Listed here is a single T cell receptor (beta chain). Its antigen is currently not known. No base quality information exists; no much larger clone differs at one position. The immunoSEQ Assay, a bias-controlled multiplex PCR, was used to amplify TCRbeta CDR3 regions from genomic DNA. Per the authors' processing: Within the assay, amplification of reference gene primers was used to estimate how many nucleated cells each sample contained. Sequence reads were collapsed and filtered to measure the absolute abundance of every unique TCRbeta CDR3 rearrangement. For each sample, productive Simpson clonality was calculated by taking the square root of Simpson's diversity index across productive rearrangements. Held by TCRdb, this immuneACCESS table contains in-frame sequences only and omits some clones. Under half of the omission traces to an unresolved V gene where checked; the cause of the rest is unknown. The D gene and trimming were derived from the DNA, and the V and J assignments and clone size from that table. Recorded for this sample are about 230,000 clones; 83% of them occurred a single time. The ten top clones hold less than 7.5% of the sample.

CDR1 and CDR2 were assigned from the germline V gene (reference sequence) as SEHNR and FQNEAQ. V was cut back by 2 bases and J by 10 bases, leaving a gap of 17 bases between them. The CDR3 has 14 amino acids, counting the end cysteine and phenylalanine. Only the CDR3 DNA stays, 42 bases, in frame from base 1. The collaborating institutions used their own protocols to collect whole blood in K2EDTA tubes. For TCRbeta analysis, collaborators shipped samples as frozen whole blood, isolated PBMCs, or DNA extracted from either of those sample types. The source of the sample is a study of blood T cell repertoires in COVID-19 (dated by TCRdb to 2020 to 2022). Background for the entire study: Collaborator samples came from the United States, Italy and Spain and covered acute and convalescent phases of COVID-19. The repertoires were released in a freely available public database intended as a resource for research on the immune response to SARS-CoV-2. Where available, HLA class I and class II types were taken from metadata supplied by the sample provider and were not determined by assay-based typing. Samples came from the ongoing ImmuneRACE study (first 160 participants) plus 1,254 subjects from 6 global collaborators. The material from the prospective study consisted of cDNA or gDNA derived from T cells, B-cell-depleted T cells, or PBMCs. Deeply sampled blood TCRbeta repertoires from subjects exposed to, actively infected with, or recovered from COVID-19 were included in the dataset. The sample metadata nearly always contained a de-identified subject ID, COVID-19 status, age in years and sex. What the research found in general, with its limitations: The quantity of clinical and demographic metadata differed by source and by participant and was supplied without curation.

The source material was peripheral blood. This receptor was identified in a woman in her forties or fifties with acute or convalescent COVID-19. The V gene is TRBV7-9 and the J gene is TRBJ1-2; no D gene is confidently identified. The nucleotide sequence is TGTGCCAGCAGCTTAAACAGACCCCTTGTCGACTACACCTTC. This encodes CASSLNRPLVDYTF. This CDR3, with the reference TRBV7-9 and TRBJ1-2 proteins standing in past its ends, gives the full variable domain DTGVSQNPRHKITKRGQNVTFRCDPISEHNRLYWYRQTLGQGPEFLTYFQNEAQLEKSRLLSDRFSAERPKGSFSTLEIQRTEQGDSAMYLCASSLNRPLVDYTFGSGTRLTVV.